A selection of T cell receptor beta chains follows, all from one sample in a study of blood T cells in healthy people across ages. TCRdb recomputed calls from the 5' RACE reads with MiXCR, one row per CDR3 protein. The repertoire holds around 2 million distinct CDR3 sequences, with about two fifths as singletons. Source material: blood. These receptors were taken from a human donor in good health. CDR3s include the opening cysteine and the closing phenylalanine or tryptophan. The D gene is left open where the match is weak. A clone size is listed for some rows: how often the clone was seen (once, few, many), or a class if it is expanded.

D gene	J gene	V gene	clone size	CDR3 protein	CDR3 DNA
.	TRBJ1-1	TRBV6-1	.	CASSERSGRANTEAFF	TGTGCCAGCAGTGAACGGTCAGGCAGGGCGAACACTGAAGCTTTCTTT
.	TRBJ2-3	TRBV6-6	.	CASRRGLGNTDTQYF	TGTGCCAGCAGACGCGGACTGGGGAACACAGATACGCAGTATTTT
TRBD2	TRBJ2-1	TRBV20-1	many	CSAERTSGDLYNEQFF	TGCAGTGCCGAACGGACTAGCGGGGACTTATACAATGAGCAGTTCTTC
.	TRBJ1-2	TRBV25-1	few	CASSWAGNYGYTF	TGTGCCAGCAGTTGGGCAGGGAACTATGGCTACACCTTC
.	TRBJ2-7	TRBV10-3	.	CAISVGAGESQYF	TGTGCCATCTCAGTCGGGGCCGGAGAGTCCCAGTACTTC
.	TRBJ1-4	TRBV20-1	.	CSARGGGGRLATNEKLFF	TGCAGTGCTAGGGGCGGAGGGGGGCGTCTTGCAACTAATGAAAAACTGTTTTTT
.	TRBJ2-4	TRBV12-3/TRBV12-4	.	CASRSVGQDGQYF	TGTGCCAGCAGGAGCGTAGGGCAGGACGGGCAGTACTTC
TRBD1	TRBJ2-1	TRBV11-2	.	CASSPRDRGRNEQFF	TGTGCCAGCAGCCCCCGGGACAGGGGGCGAAATGAGCAGTTCTTC
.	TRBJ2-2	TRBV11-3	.	CASSGLAGSNTGELFF	TGTGCCAGCAGCGGCCTAGCTGGGTCAAACACCGGGGAGCTGTTTTTT
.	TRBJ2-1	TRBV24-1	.	CATSGGAGAHYNEQFF	TGTGCCACCAGTGGGGGGGCGGGGGCCCACTACAATGAGCAGTTCTTC
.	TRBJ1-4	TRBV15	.	CATRGSTGKLFF	TGTGCCACCAGGGGCTCGACAGGAAAACTGTTTTTT
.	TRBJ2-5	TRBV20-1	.	CSARDRVRGFQETQYF	TGCAGTGCTAGAGATCGGGTCAGGGGTTTCCAAGAGACCCAGTACTTC
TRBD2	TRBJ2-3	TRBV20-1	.	CSARELAGGTDTQYF	TGCAGTGCTAGAGAACTAGCGGGCGGCACAGATACGCAGTATTTT
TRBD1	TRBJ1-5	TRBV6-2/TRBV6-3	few	CASRLHAQGARQPQHF	TGTGCCAGCAGACTTCACGCGCAGGGGGCCCGTCAGCCCCAGCATTTT
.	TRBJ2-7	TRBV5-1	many	CASSPQGQTYEQYF	TGCGCCAGCAGCCCGCAGGGCCAAACCTACGAGCAGTACTTC
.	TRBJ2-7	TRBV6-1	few	CASQNGVQSSYEQYF	TGTGCCAGCCAAAATGGGGTCCAGAGCTCCTACGAGCAGTACTTC
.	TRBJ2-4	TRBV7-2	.	CASSKTDAKNIQYF	TGTGCCAGCAGCAAGACAGACGCCAAAAACATTCAGTACTTC
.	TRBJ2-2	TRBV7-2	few	CASSRGGGPFTGELFF	TGTGCCAGCAGCCGAGGTGGGGGGCCTTTCACCGGGGAGCTGTTTTTT
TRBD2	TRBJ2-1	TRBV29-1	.	CSAGLAGGEQFF	TGCAGCGCTGGACTAGCGGGGGGTGAGCAGTTCTTC
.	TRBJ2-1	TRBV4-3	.	CASSQAVEGNEQFF	TGCGCCAGCAGCCAAGCGGTAGAGGGTAATGAGCAGTTCTTC
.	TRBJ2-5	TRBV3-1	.	CASSQLASPQETQYF	TGTGCCAGCAGCCAACTAGCGAGCCCGCAAGAGACCCAGTACTTC
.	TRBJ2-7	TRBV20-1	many	CSARDVLVGDEQYF	TGCAGTGCTAGAGATGTACTAGTTGGTGACGAGCAGTACTTC
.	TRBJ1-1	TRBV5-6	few	CASSSLGLITEAFF	TGTGCCAGCAGCTCCCTGGGACTGATCACTGAAGCTTTCTTT
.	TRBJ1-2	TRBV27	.	CASSFSQGKHGHTF	TGTGCCAGCAGTTTTAGCCAGGGGAAGCATGGCCACACCTTC
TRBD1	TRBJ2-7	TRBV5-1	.	CTSSWGQGAYEQYF	TGCACCAGCAGCTGGGGACAGGGAGCTTACGAGCAGTACTTC
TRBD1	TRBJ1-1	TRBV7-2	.	CASSQGAETEAFF	TGTGCCAGTAGTCAGGGGGCAGAGACTGAAGCTTTCTTT
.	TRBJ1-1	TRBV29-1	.	CSARGSHAEAFF	TGCAGCGCTAGGGGTAGCCACGCTGAAGCTTTCTTT
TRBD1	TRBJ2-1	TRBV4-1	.	CASSQAPGTGKLFWSSYNEQFF	TGCGCCAGCAGCCAAGCTCCGGGGACAGGAAAGCTCTTTTGGAGCTCCTACAATGAGCAGTTCTTC
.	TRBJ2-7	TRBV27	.	CASSPTGSASHEQYF	TGTGCCAGCAGTCCCACAGGGTCCGCGTCCCACGAGCAGTACTTC
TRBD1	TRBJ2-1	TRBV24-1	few	CATSPRQGLTYNEQFF	TGTGCCACCAGCCCTAGACAGGGGCTAACCTACAATGAGCAGTTCTTC
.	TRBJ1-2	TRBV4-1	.	CASSQDNWEGGYGYTF	TGCGCCAGCAGCCAAGATAACTGGGAAGGCGGCTATGGCTACACCTTC
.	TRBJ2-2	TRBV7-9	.	CASSFSEVGELFF	TGTGCCAGCAGCTTTTCTGAGGTCGGGGAGCTGTTTTTT
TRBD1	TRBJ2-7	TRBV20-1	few	CSASNQGVGSYEQYF	TGCAGTGCTAGTAACCAGGGGGTAGGGTCCTACGAGCAGTACTTC
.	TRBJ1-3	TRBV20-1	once	CSAYHAGGEGNTIYF	TGCAGTGCTTACCACGCGGGGGGCGAAGGAAACACCATATATTTT
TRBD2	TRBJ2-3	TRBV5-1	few	CASSGQRTSGGADAQYF	TGCGCCAGCAGCGGACAAAGGACTAGCGGGGGCGCAGATGCGCAGTATTTT
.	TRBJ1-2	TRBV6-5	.	CASKAGDYGYTF	TGTGCCAGCAAAGCAGGCGACTATGGCTACACCTTC
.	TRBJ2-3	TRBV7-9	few	CASSLPLAGTGLDTQYF	TGTGCCAGCAGCTTGCCACTGGCAGGGACCGGATTGGACACGCAGTATTTT
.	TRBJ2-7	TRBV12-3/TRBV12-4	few	CASSPDVRQYF	TGTGCCAGCAGCCCCGATGTCAGGCAGTACTTC
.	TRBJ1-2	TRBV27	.	CASGLGRANYGYTF	TGTGCCAGCGGTTTAGGGCGAGCTAACTATGGCTACACCTTC
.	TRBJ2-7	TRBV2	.	CATRTVNSYEQYF	TGTGCCACGAGGACAGTCAACTCCTACGAGCAGTACTTC
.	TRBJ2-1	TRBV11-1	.	CASSSSALDRGPYNEQFF	TGTGCCAGCAGCTCGTCGGCCCTCGACCGCGGCCCCTACAATGAGCAGTTCTTC
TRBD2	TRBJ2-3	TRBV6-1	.	CASTGGMRGGMNTQYF	TGTGCCAGCACCGGAGGGATGCGGGGGGGAATGAATACGCAGTATTTT
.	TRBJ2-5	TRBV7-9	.	CASSSWDIETQYF	TGTGCCAGCAGCTCCTGGGACATCGAGACCCAGTACTTC
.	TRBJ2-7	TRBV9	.	CASSTSPGTYEQYF	TGTGCCAGCAGCACCAGCCCCGGTACCTACGAGCAGTACTTC
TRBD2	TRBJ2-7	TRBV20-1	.	CSASVAGDPYEQYF	TGCAGTGCTAGCGTGGCGGGGGATCCCTACGAGCAGTACTTC
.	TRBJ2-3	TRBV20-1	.	CSAQTHGNTDTQYF	TGTAGTGCTCAAACCCATGGAAACACAGATACGCAGTATTTT
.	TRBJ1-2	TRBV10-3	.	CAISENLKEYEGYTF	TGTGCCATCAGTGAGAACCTTAAGGAGTATGAAGGCTACACCTTC
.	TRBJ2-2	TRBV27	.	CASSRSKAASNTGELFF	TGTGCCAGCAGTAGGTCGAAAGCCGCGTCTAACACCGGGGAGCTGTTTTTT
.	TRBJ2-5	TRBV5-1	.	CASSRDGQVETQYF	TGCGCCAGCAGCCGTGATGGGCAGGTAGAGACCCAGTACTTC
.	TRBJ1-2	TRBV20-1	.	CSARPPTWGYGYTF	TGCAGTGCTAGACCCCCCACTTGGGGCTATGGCTACACCTTC
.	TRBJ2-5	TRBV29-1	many	CSVGQGETQYF	TGCAGCGTTGGGCAGGGTGAGACCCAGTACTTC
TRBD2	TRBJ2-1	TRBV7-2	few	CASSLTGLAGWSYNEQFF	TGTGCCAGCAGCCTCACGGGACTAGCGGGGTGGTCCTACAATGAGCAGTTCTTC
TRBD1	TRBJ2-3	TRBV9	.	CASSPSRDRVADTQYF	TGTGCCAGCAGCCCTTCCCGGGACAGGGTAGCGGATACGCAGTATTTT
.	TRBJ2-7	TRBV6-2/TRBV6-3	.	CASRYRDWTYEQYF	TGTGCCAGCAGATACAGGGATTGGACCTACGAGCAGTACTTC